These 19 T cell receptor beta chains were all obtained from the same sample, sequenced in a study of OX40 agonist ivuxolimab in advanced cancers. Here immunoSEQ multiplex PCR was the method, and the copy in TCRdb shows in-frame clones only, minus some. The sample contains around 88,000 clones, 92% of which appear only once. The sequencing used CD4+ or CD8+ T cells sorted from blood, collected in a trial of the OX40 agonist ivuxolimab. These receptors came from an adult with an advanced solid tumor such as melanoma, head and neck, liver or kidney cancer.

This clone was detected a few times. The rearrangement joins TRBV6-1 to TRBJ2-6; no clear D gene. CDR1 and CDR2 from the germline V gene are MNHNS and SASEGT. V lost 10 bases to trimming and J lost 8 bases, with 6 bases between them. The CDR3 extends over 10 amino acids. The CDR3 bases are TGTGCCACTCTGACCAACGTCCTGACTTTC. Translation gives CATLTNVLTF.

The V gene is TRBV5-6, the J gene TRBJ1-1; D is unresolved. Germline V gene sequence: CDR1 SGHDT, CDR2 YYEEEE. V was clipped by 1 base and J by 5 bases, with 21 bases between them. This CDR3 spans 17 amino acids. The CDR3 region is CASSLRRDGGFHTEAFF. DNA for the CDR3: TGTGCCAGCAGCTTGAGGCGAGACGGCGGATTCCATACTGAAGCTTTCTTT.

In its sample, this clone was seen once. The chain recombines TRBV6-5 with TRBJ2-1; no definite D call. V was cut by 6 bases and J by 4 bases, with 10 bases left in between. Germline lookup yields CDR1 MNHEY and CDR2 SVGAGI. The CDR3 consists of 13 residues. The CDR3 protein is CASRADRYNEQFF. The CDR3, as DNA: TGTGCCAGCAGGGCAGACCGATACAATGAGCAGTTCTTC.

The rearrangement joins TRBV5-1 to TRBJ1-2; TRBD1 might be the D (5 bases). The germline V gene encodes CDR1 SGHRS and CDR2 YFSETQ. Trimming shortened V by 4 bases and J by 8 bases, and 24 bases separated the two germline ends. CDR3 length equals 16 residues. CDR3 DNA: TGCGCCAGCAGCCGTGCCGGGACGCAACCTGGAGGCGGCTACACCTTC. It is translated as CASSRAGTQPGGGYTF.

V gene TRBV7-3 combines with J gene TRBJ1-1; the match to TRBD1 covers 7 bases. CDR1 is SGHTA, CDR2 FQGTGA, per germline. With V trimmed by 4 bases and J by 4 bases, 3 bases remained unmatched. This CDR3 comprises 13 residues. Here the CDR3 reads CASSSQGGTEAFF. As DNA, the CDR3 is TGTGCCAGCAGCTCCCAGGGGGGCACTGAAGCTTTCTTT.

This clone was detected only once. DNA of the CDR3: TGTGCCAGCCGCTTCGGGGCAGGGTTCCTCGGGTACGAGCAGTACTTC. The encoded protein is CASRFGAGFLGYEQYF. This rearrangement joins TRBV2 to TRBJ2-7; possibly TRBD1 or TRBD2 for D (5 bases each). Per germline, CDR1 SNHLY and CDR2 FYNNEI. Trimming stripped 8 bases from V and 4 bases from J, with 24 bases between. This CDR3 is 16 amino acids long.

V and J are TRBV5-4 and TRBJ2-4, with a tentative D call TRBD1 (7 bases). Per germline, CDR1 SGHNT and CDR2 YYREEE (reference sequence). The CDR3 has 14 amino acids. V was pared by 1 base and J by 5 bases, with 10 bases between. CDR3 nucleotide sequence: TGTGCCAGCAGCTTGCGGGGGACAGAAAACATTCAGTACTTC. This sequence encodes CASSLRGTENIQYF.

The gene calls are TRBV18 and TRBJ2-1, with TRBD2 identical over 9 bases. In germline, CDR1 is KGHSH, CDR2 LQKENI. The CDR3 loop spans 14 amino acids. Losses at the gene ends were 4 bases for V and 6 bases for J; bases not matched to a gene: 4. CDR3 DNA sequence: TGTGCCAGCTCACTAGCGGGAGACGCCAATGAGCAGTTCTTC. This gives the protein CASSLAGDANEQFF.

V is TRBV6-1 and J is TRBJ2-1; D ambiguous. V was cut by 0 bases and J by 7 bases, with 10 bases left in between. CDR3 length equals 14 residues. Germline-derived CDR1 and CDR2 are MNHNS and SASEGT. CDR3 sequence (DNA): TGTGCCAGCAGTGAAGCGGTCCTTAGGAATGAGCAGTTCTTC. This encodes CASSEAVLRNEQFF.

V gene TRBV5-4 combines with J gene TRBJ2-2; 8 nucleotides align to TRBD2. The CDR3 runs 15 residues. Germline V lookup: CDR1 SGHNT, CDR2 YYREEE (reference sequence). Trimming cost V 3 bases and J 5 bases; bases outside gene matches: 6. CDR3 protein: CASSSSGRTTGELFF. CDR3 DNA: TGTGCCAGCAGCTCTAGCGGGCGAACAACCGGGGAGCTGTTTTTT.

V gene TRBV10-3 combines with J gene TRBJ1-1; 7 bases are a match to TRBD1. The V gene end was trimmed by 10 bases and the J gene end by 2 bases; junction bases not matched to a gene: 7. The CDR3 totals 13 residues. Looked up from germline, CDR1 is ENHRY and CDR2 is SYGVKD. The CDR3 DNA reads TGTGCCACCGGGGGACAGTCAAACACTGAAGCTTTCTTT. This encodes CATGGQSNTEAFF.

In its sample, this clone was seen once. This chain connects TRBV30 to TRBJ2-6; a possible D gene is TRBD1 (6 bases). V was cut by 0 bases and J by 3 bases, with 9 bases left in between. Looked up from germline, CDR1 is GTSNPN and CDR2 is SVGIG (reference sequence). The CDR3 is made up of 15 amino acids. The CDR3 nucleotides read TGTGCCTGGAGTGTACCAGGGGTTGGGGCCAACGTCCTGACTTTC. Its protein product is CAWSVPGVGANVLTF.

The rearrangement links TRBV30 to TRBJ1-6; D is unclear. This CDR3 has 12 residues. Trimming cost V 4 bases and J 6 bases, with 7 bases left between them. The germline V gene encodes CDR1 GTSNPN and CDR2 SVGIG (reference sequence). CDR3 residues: CAWKGLNSPLHF. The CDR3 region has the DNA TGTGCCTGGAAAGGGCTTAATTCACCCCTCCACTTT.

This CDR3 is CASSLFGGRETQYF. As DNA, the CDR3 is TGTGCCAGCAGTTTATTTGGAGGCCGAGAGACCCAGTACTTC. The chain links TRBV27 to TRBJ2-5; D possibly corresponds to TRBD2 (5 bases). The V end lost 1 base, the J end lost 4 bases, and 10 bases lay between the germline ends. The CDR3 has 14 residues. CDR1 is MNHEY and CDR2 is SMNVEV in the germline V gene (reference sequence).

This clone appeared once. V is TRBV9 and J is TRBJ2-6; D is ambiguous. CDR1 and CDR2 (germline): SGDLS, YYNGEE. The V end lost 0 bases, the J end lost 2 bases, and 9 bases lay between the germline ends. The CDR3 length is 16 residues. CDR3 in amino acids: CASSVGLGTGANVLTF. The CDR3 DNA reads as TGTGCCAGCAGCGTAGGACTTGGGACTGGGGCCAACGTCCTGACTTTC.

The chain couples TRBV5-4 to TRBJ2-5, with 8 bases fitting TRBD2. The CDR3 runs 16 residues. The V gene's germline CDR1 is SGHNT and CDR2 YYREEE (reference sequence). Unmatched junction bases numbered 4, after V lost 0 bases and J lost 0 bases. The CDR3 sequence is CASSLAGRGDQETQYF. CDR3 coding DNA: TGTGCCAGCAGCTTGGCGGGGCGGGGGGACCAAGAGACCCAGTACTTC.

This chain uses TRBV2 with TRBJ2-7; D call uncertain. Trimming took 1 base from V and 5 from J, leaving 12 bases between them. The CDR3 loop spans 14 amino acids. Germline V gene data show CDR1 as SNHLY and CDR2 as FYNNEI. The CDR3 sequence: CASSEVRTINEQYF. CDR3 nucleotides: TGTGCCAGCAGTGAAGTTCGGACCATTAACGAGCAGTACTTC.

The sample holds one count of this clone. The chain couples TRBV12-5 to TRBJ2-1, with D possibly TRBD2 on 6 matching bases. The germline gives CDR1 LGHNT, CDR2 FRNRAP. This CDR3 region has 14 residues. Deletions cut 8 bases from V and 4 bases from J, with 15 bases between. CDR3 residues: CASSRTNRYNEQFF. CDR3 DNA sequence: TGTGCTAGTAGCCGGACTAACAGATACAATGAGCAGTTCTTC.

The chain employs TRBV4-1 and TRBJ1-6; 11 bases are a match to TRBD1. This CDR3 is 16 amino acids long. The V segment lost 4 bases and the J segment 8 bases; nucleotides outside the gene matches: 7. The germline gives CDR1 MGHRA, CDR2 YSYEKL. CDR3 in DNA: TGCGCCAGCAGCCGGGAGGGGACAGGGGGATATTCACCCCTCCACTTT. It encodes CASSREGTGGYSPLHF.